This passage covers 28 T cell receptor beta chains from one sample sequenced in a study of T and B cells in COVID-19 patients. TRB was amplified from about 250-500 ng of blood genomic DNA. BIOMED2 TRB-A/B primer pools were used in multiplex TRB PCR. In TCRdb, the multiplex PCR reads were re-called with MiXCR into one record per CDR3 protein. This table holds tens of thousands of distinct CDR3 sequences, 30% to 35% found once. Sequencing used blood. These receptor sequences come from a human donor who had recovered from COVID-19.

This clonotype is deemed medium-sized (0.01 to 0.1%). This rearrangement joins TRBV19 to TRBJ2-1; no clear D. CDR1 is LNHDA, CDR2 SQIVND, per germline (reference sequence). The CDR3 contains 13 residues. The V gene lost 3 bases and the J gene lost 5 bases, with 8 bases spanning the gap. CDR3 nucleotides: TGTGCCAGTAGTATCCTTCCCAACAATGAGCAGTTCTTC. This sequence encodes CASSILPNNEQFF. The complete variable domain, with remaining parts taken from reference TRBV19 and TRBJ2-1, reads DGGITQSPKYLFRKEGQNVTLSCEQNLNHDAMYWYRQDPGQGLRLIYYSQIVNDFQKGDIAEGYSVSREKKESFPLTVTSAQKNPTAFYLCASSILPNNEQFFGPGTRLTVL.

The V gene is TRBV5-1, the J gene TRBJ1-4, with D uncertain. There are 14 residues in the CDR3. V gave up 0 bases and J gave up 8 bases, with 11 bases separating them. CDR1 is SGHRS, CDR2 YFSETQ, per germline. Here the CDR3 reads CASSLGYPSEKLFF. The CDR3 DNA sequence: TGCGCCAGCAGCTTGGGGTACCCGAGCGAAAAACTGTTTTTT.

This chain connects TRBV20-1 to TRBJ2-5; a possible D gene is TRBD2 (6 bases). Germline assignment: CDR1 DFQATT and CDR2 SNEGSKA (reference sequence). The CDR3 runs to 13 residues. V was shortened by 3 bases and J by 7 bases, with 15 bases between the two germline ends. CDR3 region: CSASGPVGGTQYF. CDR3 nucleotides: TGCAGTGCTAGTGGGCCGGTCGGGGGGACCCAGTACTTC.

Here the CDR3 reads CASSPRDRVHEQFF. In nucleotides, the CDR3 is TGTGCCAGCAGTCCCCGGGACAGGGTCCATGAGCAGTTCTTC. The gene calls are TRBV6-1 and TRBJ2-1; 9 bases map to TRBD1. The V and J ends lost 5 bases and 8 bases, in that order; junction bases with no gene match: 7. Looked up from germline, CDR1 is MNHNS and CDR2 is SASEGT. The CDR3 covers 14 residues.

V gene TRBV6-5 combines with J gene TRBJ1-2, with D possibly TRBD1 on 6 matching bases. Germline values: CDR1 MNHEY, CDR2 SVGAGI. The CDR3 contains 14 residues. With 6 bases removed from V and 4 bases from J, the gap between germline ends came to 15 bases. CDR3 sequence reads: CASRPPGGTYGYTF. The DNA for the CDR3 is TGTGCCAGCAGGCCCCCGGGGGGCACCTATGGCTACACCTTC.

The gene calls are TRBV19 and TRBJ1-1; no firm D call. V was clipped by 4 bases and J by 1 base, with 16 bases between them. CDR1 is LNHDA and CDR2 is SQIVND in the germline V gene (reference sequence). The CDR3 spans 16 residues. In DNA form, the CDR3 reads TGTGCCAGTAGTACCAAAAGGCGGCTTTCGAACACTGAAGCTTTCTTT. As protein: CASSTKRRLSNTEAFF.

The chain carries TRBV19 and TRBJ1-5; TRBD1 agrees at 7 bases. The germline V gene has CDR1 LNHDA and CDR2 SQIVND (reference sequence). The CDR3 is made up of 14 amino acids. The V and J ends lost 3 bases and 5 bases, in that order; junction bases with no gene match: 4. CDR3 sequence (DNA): TGTGCCAGTAGTATTTCAGGGGGGGATCAGCCCCAGCATTTT. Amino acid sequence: CASSISGGDQPQHF.

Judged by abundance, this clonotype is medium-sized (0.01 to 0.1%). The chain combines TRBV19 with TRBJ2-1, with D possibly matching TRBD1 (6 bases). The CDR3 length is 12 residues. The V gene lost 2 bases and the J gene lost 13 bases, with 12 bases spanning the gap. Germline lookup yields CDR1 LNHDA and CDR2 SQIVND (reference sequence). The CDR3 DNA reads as TGTGCCAGTAGTATACTTGGACAGCGACAGTTCTTC. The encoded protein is CASSILGQRQFF.

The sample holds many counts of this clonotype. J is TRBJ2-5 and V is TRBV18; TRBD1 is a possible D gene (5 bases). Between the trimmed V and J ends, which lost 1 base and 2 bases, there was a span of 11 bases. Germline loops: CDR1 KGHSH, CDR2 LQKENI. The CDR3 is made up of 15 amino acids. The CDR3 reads CASSPQRDSQETQYF. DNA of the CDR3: TGTGCCAGCTCACCACAACGCGACAGTCAAGAGACCCAGTACTTC. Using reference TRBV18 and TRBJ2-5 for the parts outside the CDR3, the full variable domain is NAGVMQNPRHLVRRRGQEARLRCSPMKGHSHVYWYRQLPEEGLKFMVYLQKENIIDESGMPKERFSAEFPKEGPSILRIQQVVRGDSAAYFCASSPQRDSQETQYFGPGTRLLVL.

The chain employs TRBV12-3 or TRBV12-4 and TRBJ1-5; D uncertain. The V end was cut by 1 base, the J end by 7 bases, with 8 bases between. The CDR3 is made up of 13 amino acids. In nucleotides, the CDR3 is TGTGCCAGCAGTTTAGTTGGAGGGCAGCCCCAGCATTTT. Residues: CASSLVGGQPQHF.

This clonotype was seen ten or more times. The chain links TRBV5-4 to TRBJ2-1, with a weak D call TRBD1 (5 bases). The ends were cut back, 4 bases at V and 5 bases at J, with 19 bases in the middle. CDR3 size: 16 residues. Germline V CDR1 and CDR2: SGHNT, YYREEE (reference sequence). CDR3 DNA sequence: TGTGCCAGCAGCAACAACCTAGGGGTTGGTCACAATGAGCAGTTCTTC. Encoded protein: CASSNNLGVGHNEQFF.

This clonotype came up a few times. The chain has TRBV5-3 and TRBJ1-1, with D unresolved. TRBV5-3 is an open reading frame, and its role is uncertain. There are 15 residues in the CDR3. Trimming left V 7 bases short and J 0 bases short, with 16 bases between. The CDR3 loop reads CARPRLMGLNTEAFF. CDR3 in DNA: TGTGCCAGACCCAGACTTATGGGGTTGAACACTGAAGCTTTCTTT.

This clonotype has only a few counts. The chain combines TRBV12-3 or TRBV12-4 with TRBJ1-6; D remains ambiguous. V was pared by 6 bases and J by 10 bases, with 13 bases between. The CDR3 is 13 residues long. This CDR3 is CASSFIPGSPLHF. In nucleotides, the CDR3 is TGTGCCAGCAGCTTCATACCCGGATCACCCCTCCACTTT.

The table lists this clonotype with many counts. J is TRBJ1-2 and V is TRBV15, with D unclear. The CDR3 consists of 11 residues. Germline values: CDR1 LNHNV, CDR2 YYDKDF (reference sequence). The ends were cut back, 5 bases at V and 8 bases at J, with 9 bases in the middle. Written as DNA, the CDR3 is TGTGCCACCAGCTTTCTAGGAGGCTACACCTTC. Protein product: CATSFLGGYTF.

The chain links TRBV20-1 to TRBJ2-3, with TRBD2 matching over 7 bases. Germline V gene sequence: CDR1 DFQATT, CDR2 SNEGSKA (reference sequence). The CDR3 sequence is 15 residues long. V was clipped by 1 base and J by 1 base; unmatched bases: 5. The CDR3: CSARVSGTGTDTQYF. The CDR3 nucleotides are TGCAGTGCTAGAGTGAGCGGGACGGGCACAGATACGCAGTATTTT.

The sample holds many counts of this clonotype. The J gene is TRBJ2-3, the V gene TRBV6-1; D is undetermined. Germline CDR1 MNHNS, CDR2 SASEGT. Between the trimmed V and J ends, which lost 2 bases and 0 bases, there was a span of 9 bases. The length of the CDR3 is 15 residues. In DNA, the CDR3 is TGTGCCAGCAGTGAAAAGGGCAGCAGCACAGATACGCAGTATTTT. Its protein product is CASSEKGSSTDTQYF.

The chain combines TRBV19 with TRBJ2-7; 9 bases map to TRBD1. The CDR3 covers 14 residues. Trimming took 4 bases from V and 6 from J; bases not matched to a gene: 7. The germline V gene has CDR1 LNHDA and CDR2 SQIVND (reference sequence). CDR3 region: CASSTPGQGGEQYF. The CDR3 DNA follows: TGTGCCAGTAGTACCCCGGGACAGGGCGGCGAGCAGTACTTC.

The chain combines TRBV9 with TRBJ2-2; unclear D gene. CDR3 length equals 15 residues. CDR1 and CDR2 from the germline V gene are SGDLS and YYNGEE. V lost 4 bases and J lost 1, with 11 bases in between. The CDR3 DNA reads TGTGCCAGCAGCCCACGGGCAGTGAACACCGGGGAGCTGTTTTTT. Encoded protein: CASSPRAVNTGELFF. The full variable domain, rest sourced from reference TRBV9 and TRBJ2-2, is DSGVTQTPKHLITATGQRVTLRCSPRSGDLSVYWYQQSLDQGLQFLIQYYNGEERAKGNILERFSAQQFPDLHSELNLSSLELGDSALYFCASSPRAVNTGELFFGEGSRLTVL.

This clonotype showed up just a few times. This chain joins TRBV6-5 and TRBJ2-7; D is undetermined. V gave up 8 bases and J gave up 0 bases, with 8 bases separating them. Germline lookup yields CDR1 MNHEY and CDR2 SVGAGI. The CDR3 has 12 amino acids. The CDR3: CASSSISYEQYF. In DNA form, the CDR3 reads TGTGCCAGCTCTTCTATCTCCTACGAGCAGTACTTC.

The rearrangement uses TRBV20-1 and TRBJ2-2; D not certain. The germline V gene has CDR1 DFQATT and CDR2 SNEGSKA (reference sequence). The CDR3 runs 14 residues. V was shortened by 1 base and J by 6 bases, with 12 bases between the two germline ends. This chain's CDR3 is CSARGALWPGELFF. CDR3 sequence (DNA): TGCAGTGCTAGAGGAGCGCTTTGGCCCGGGGAGCTGTTTTTT.

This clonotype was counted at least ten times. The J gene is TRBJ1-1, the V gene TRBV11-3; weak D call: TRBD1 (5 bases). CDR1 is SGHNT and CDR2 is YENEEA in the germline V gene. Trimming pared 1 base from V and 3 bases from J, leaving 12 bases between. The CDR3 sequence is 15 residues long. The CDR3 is CASSLGAGIDTEAFF. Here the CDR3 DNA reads TGTGCCAGCAGCTTAGGTGCAGGGATTGACACTGAAGCTTTCTTT. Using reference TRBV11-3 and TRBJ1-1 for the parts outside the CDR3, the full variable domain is EAGVVQSPRYKIIEKKQPVAFWCNPISGHNTLYWYLQNLGQGPELLIRYENEEAVDDSQLPKDRFSAERLKGVDSTLKIQPAELGDSAVYLCASSLGAGIDTEAFFGQGTRLTVV.

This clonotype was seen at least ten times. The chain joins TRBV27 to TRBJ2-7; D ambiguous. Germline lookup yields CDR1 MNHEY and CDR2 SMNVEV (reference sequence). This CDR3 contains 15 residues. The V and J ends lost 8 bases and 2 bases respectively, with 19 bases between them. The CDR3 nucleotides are TGTGCCAGCTCTCCGACCCGTCGACCTACCTACGAGCAGTACTTC. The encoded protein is CASSPTRRPTYEQYF.

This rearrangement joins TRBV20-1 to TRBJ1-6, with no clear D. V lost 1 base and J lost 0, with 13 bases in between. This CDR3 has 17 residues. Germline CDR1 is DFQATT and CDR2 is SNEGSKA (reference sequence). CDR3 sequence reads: CSARVGRTSSYNSPLHF. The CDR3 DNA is TGCAGTGCTAGAGTCGGCCGGACGAGCTCCTATAATTCACCCCTCCACTTT.

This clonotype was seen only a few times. The CDR3 sequence: CASSLGTGLREAFF. As DNA, the CDR3 is TGTGCCAGCAGCTTGGGAACAGGACTGCGTGAAGCTTTCTTT. The chain joins TRBV5-4 to TRBJ1-1; maybe TRBD1 (5 bases). The CDR3 runs to 14 residues. Germline V gives CDR1 SGHNT, CDR2 YYREEE (reference sequence). Trimming took off 0 bases at V and 7 bases at J, with 13 bases between the two ends. Drawing the rest from reference TRBV5-4 and TRBJ1-1, the complete variable domain is ETGVTQSPTHLIKTRGQQVTLRCSSQSGHNTVSWYQQALGQGPQFIFQYYREEENGRGNFPPRFSGLQFPNYSSELNVNALELDDSALYLCASSLGTGLREAFFGQGTRLTVV.

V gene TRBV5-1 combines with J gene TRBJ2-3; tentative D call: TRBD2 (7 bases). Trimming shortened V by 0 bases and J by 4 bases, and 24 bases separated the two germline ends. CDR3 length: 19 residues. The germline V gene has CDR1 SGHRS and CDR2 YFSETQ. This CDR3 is CASSLASIGRGGRSDTQYF. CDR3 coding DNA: TGCGCCAGCAGCTTGGCCTCTATTGGGAGGGGGGGCCGATCAGATACGCAGTATTTT.

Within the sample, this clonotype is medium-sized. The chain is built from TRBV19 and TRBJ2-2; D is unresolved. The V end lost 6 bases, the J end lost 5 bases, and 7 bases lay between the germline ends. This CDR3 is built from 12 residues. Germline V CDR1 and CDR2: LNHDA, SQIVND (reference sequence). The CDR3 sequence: CASSPATGELFF. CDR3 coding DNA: TGTGCCAGTAGCCCGGCGACCGGGGAGCTGTTTTTT.

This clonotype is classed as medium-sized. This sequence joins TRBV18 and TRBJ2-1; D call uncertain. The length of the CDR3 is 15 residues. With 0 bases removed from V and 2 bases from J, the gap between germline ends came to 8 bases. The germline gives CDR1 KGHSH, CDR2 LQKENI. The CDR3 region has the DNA TGTGCCAGCTCACCACCGGGCAGTGCCTACAATGAGCAGTTCTTC. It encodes CASSPPGSAYNEQFF.

The CDR3 coding sequence is TGCAGCGCGGGGGGGGGGTATGAAGGCTACGGCTACACCTTC. Its translation: CSAGGGYEGYGYTF. The chain combines TRBV29-1 with TRBJ1-2, with a tentative D call TRBD1 (5 bases). With 7 bases removed from V and 8 bases from J, the gap between germline ends came to 23 bases. In germline, CDR1 is SQVTM, CDR2 ANQGSEA. This CDR3 has 14 residues. The variable domain in full, with the rest retrieved from reference TRBV29-1 and TRBJ1-2, is SAVISQKPSRDICQRGTSLTIQCQVDSQVTMMFWYRQQPGQSLTLIATANQGSEATYESGFVIDKFPISRPNLTFSTLTVSNMSPEDSSIYLCSAGGGYEGYGYTFGSGTRLTVV.